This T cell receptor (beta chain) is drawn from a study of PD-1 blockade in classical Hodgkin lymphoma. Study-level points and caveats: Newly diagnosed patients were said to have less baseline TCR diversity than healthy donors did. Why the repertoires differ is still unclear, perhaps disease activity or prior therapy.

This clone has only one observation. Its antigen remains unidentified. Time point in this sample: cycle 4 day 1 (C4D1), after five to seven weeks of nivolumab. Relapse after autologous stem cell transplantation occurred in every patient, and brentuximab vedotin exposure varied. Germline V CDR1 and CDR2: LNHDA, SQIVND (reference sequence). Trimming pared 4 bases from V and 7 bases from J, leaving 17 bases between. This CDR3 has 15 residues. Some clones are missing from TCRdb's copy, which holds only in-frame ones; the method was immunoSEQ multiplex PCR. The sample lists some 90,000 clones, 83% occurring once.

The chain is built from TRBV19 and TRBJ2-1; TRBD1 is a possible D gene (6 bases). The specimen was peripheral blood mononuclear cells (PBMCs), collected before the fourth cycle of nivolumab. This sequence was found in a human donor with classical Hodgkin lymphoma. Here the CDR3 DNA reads TGTGCCAGTAGTACAACCGGGACATCGGGAAATGAGCAGTTCTTC. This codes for CASSTTGTSGNEQFF. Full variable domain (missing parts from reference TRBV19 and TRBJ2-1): DGGITQSPKYLFRKEGQNVTLSCEQNLNHDAMYWYRQDPGQGLRLIYYSQIVNDFQKGDIAEGYSVSREKKESFPLTVTSAQKNPTAFYLCASSTTGTSGNEQFFGPGTRLTVL.